The TCR beta chain described here comes from a study of OX40 agonist ivuxolimab in advanced cancers. Study observations and caveats: The study found that CD8+ T cells averaged more expanded clones than CD4+.

Baseline, cycle 4 day 1, and cycle 7 day 1 were the blood sampling points. Concerning this clone: Antigen specificity is unknown.

Repertoires were generated with immunoSEQ multiplex PCR, while TCRdb's copy carries only in-frame clones and drops some. The repertoire consists of some 31,000 clones, with 60% to 85% occurring once and the leading ten covering under 30%. This specimen consisted of CD4+ or CD8+ T cells sorted from blood, obtained in a trial of the OX40 agonist ivuxolimab. This receptor was identified in an adult with an advanced solid tumor such as melanoma, head and neck, liver or kidney cancer.

The CDR3 protein is CASGLGSTGRDTEAFF. DNA for the CDR3: TGTGCTAGTGGTTTAGGATCAACCGGGCGGGACACTGAAGCTTTCTTT. The chain couples TRBV12-5 to TRBJ1-1; D gene uncertain. Germline V lookup: CDR1 LGHNT, CDR2 FRNRAP. CDR3 size: 16 residues. Trimming removed 3 bases from V and 3 bases from J, with 17 bases in between.